The rows below give T cell receptor beta chains drawn from one sample of a study of CD8+CD57+ T cells in acquired aplastic anemia. TCRdb passed the reads through MiXCR, listing each CDR3 protein once. The sample gives about 200,000 distinct CDR3 sequences, around three fifths of which show up once; roughly 53% is in the top ten. What was sequenced was sorted CD4+, CD8+, or CD8+CD57+ T cells (not recorded which) from PBMCs. The receptors originated from a human donor with aplastic anemia. Each CDR3 is given with its conserved first and last residue. Each record gives: D gene, clone size, V gene, J gene, CDR3 length, CDR3 DNA, CDR3 protein. The D gene is left open where the match is weak. Some rows mark clone size as missing; the rest say once, few, many or name a class of expanded clone.

d_call: TRBD1; clone_size: once; v_call: TRBV10-1; j_call: TRBJ2-6; cdr3_length: 17; cdr3_nt: TGCGCCAGCAGAGGGGGCAAAGTTTGTTCTGGGGCCAACGTCCTGACTTTC; cdr3_aa: CASRGGKVCSGANVLTF
d_call: TRBD2; clone_size: -; v_call: TRBV7-2; j_call: TRBJ2-2; cdr3_length: 15; cdr3_nt: TGTGCCAGCAGCCGCGGGGGGGCTAGCACCGGGGAGCTGTTTTTT; cdr3_aa: CASSRGGASTGELFF
d_call: -; clone_size: -; v_call: TRBV5-1; j_call: TRBJ2-2; cdr3_length: 14; cdr3_nt: TGTGCCAGCAGCATTACCAGCAACACCGGGGAGCTGTTTTTT; cdr3_aa: CASSITSNTGELFF
d_call: -; clone_size: -; v_call: TRBV18; j_call: TRBJ1-1; cdr3_length: 15; cdr3_nt: TGTGCCAGCTCACCCGTGCATCCCCCGAACACTGAAGCTTTCTTT; cdr3_aa: CASSPVHPPNTEAFF
d_call: -; clone_size: few; v_call: TRBV7-9; j_call: TRBJ2-2; cdr3_length: 16; cdr3_nt: TGTGCCAGCAGCCGCAGGGACTTAGCTTACGCCGGGGAGCTGTTTTTT; cdr3_aa: CASSRRDLAYAGELFF
d_call: -; clone_size: -; v_call: TRBV6-1; j_call: TRBJ2-3; cdr3_length: 13; cdr3_nt: TGTGCCAGCAAACCGGTCAGCACAGATACGCAGTATTTT; cdr3_aa: CASKPVSTDTQYF
d_call: TRBD2; clone_size: -; v_call: TRBV7-2; j_call: TRBJ2-7; cdr3_length: 15; cdr3_nt: TGTGCCAGCAGCGCCCTGACTAGCGGGGAATACGAGCAGTACTTC; cdr3_aa: CASSALTSGEYEQYF
d_call: -; clone_size: -; v_call: TRBV29-1; j_call: TRBJ2-2; cdr3_length: 12; cdr3_nt: TGCAGCGTAGCCGCGAACACCGGGGAGCTGTTTTTT; cdr3_aa: CSVAANTGELFF
d_call: -; clone_size: few; v_call: TRBV15; j_call: TRBJ1-2; cdr3_length: 14; cdr3_nt: TGTGCCACCAGCAGCGGGGACCGACTCTATGGCTACACCTTC; cdr3_aa: CATSSGDRLYGYTF
d_call: -; clone_size: few; v_call: TRBV20-1; j_call: TRBJ2-7; cdr3_length: 13; cdr3_nt: TGCAGTGCTAGAGACAGGGTCCGGTACGAGCAGTACTTC; cdr3_aa: CSARDRVRYEQYF
d_call: -; clone_size: few; v_call: TRBV20-1; j_call: TRBJ2-7; cdr3_length: 12; cdr3_nt: TGCAGTGCTAGAGAAGCCCAGTACGAGCAGTACTTC; cdr3_aa: CSAREAQYEQYF
d_call: -; clone_size: -; v_call: TRBV7-9; j_call: TRBJ2-6; cdr3_length: 15; cdr3_nt: TGTGCCAGCAGCTTGGTAGGGGCTGGGGCCAACGTCCTGACTTTC; cdr3_aa: CASSLVGAGANVLTF
d_call: TRBD2; clone_size: -; v_call: TRBV15; j_call: TRBJ2-1; cdr3_length: 15; cdr3_nt: TGTGCCACCAGCGGCGGGACTAGCGGCTACAATGAGCAGTTCTTC; cdr3_aa: CATSGGTSGYNEQFF
d_call: TRBD2; clone_size: once; v_call: TRBV6-2/TRBV6-3; j_call: TRBJ2-3; cdr3_length: 15; cdr3_nt: TGTGCCAGCAGCCCTCAGCGGGGGGAGGCGGATACGCAGTATTTT; cdr3_aa: CASSPQRGEADTQYF
d_call: -; clone_size: -; v_call: TRBV2; j_call: TRBJ1-2; cdr3_length: 12; cdr3_nt: TGTGCCAGCAGTGAATGGGGGCCTGGCTACACCTTC; cdr3_aa: CASSEWGPGYTF
d_call: -; clone_size: -; v_call: TRBV9; j_call: TRBJ2-5; cdr3_length: 13; cdr3_nt: TGTGCCAGCAGCCGAATACCACTTGAGACCCAGTACTTC; cdr3_aa: CASSRIPLETQYF
d_call: -; clone_size: -; v_call: TRBV24-1; j_call: TRBJ1-4; cdr3_length: 12; cdr3_nt: TGTGCCACCAGTGACCCCAATGAAAAACTGTTTTTT; cdr3_aa: CATSDPNEKLFF
d_call: -; clone_size: -; v_call: TRBV20-1; j_call: TRBJ2-5; cdr3_length: 12; cdr3_nt: TGCAGTGCTAGACCAGGGAAAGAGACCCAGTACTTC; cdr3_aa: CSARPGKETQYF
d_call: -; clone_size: -; v_call: TRBV7-2; j_call: TRBJ2-7; cdr3_length: 14; cdr3_nt: TGTGCCAGCAGCTCGGACGGTCGCGTTTACGAGCAGTACTTC; cdr3_aa: CASSSDGRVYEQYF
d_call: -; clone_size: once; v_call: TRBV7-2; j_call: TRBJ2-5; cdr3_length: 16; cdr3_nt: TGTGCCAGCAGCCCTATCGGTCACAATCTGATAGAGACCCAGTACTTC; cdr3_aa: CASSPIGHNLIETQYF
d_call: -; clone_size: -; v_call: TRBV24-1; j_call: TRBJ1-6; cdr3_length: 17; cdr3_nt: TGTGCCACCAGTGTCCTTCCTCTGTGGGCCGGGTTGTCACCCCTCCACTTT; cdr3_aa: CATSVLPLWAGLSPLHF
d_call: TRBD1; clone_size: many; v_call: TRBV29-1; j_call: TRBJ2-7; cdr3_length: 12; cdr3_nt: TGCAGCGCAGGACAGGGAGTCTACGAGCAGTACTTC; cdr3_aa: CSAGQGVYEQYF
d_call: -; clone_size: once; v_call: TRBV7-9; j_call: TRBJ1-6; cdr3_length: 14; cdr3_nt: TGTGCCAGCAGCCATGGGACCAATAATTCACCCCTCCACTTT; cdr3_aa: CASSHGTNNSPLHF
d_call: -; clone_size: -; v_call: TRBV12-3/TRBV12-4; j_call: TRBJ2-7; cdr3_length: 14; cdr3_nt: TGTGCCAGCAGTTCCGGCCGAGACGGCTACGAGCAGTACTTC; cdr3_aa: CASSSGRDGYEQYF
d_call: -; clone_size: -; v_call: TRBV25-1; j_call: TRBJ2-3; cdr3_length: 13; cdr3_nt: TGTGCCAGCAGAGGGTGGGGGAGGGATACGCAGTATTTT; cdr3_aa: CASRGWGRDTQYF
d_call: TRBD1; clone_size: -; v_call: TRBV20-1; j_call: TRBJ1-6; cdr3_length: 17; cdr3_nt: TGCAGTGCTAGGCCCCGGGACAGTAGTACATATAATTCACCCCTCCACTTT; cdr3_aa: CSARPRDSSTYNSPLHF
d_call: TRBD1; clone_size: -; v_call: TRBV15; j_call: TRBJ1-5; cdr3_length: 15; cdr3_nt: TGTGCCACCAGCAGGACAGGGGATAGCAATCAGCCCCAGCATTTT; cdr3_aa: CATSRTGDSNQPQHF
d_call: -; clone_size: many; v_call: TRBV5-8; j_call: TRBJ2-1; cdr3_length: 13; cdr3_nt: TGTGCCAGCAGCTCCCCCCCCGACAATGAGCAGTTCTTC; cdr3_aa: CASSSPPDNEQFF
d_call: TRBD1; clone_size: few; v_call: TRBV20-1; j_call: TRBJ2-5; cdr3_length: 14; cdr3_nt: TGCAGTGCACTTCGACAGGGACACCAAGAGACCCAGTACTTC; cdr3_aa: CSALRQGHQETQYF
d_call: TRBD1; clone_size: -; v_call: TRBV9; j_call: TRBJ2-7; cdr3_length: 18; cdr3_nt: TGTGCCAGCAGCGCCCGCCCTGTAAGGGACAGGGTAGCCTACGAGCAGTACTTC; cdr3_aa: CASSARPVRDRVAYEQYF
d_call: -; clone_size: -; v_call: TRBV9; j_call: TRBJ2-7; cdr3_length: 14; cdr3_nt: TGTGCCAGCAGCGTAGGGGGCCCGGGTTACGAGCAGTACTTC; cdr3_aa: CASSVGGPGYEQYF
d_call: -; clone_size: -; v_call: TRBV20-1; j_call: TRBJ1-1; cdr3_length: 11; cdr3_nt: TGCAGTGCTGCCCTATCAGGGAAAGCTTTCTTT; cdr3_aa: CSAALSGKAFF
d_call: -; clone_size: -; v_call: TRBV7-9; j_call: TRBJ2-1; cdr3_length: 16; cdr3_nt: TGTGCCAGCAGCTTATCTGTCGGGGACGGTTTAAATGAGCAGTTCTTC; cdr3_aa: CASSLSVGDGLNEQFF
d_call: -; clone_size: many; v_call: TRBV5-1; j_call: TRBJ2-5; cdr3_length: 17; cdr3_nt: TGCGCCAGCAGCTTGGTCCTGAGACCACAGGGTCAAGAGACCCAGTACTTC; cdr3_aa: CASSLVLRPQGQETQYF
d_call: TRBD2; clone_size: few; v_call: TRBV19; j_call: TRBJ2-7; cdr3_length: 17; cdr3_nt: TGTGCCAGTAGTATAGACCGACTAGCGGGGAGCCTCTTCAAGCAGTACTTC; cdr3_aa: CASSIDRLAGSLFKQYF
d_call: TRBD1; clone_size: many; v_call: TRBV7-9; j_call: TRBJ2-7; cdr3_length: 14; cdr3_nt: TGCGCCAGCAGCCCCGGGGACAGATCCTACGAGCAGTACTTC; cdr3_aa: CASSPGDRSYEQYF
d_call: -; clone_size: -; v_call: TRBV12-3/TRBV12-4; j_call: TRBJ1-1; cdr3_length: 14; cdr3_nt: TGTGCCAGCACCCCCCGGGCCTTCTACACTGAAGCTTTCTTT; cdr3_aa: CASTPRAFYTEAFF
d_call: TRBD1; clone_size: few; v_call: TRBV20-1; j_call: TRBJ1-1; cdr3_length: 14; cdr3_nt: TGCAGTGCTAGGGATGGGACAGTGAACACTGAAGCTTTCTTT; cdr3_aa: CSARDGTVNTEAFF
d_call: -; clone_size: many; v_call: TRBV25-1; j_call: TRBJ2-7; cdr3_length: 13; cdr3_nt: TGTGCCAGCAGTGCAACAGGTTCCTACGAGCAGTACTTC; cdr3_aa: CASSATGSYEQYF
d_call: TRBD1; clone_size: -; v_call: TRBV12-5; j_call: TRBJ1-2; cdr3_length: 19; cdr3_nt: TGTGCTAGTGGTTTGGTCTCAACGGTCCGGGACAGGCCCCCCTATGGCTACACCTTC; cdr3_aa: CASGLVSTVRDRPPYGYTF
d_call: TRBD1; clone_size: -; v_call: TRBV20-1; j_call: TRBJ1-4; cdr3_length: 14; cdr3_nt: TGCAGTGCCACCCTCGGGACAGGGGGCGAAAAACTGTTTTTT; cdr3_aa: CSATLGTGGEKLFF
d_call: -; clone_size: -; v_call: TRBV20-1; j_call: TRBJ1-5; cdr3_length: 12; cdr3_nt: TGCAGTGCTAGACAGGGCAATCAGCCCCAGCATTTT; cdr3_aa: CSARQGNQPQHF
d_call: -; clone_size: few; v_call: TRBV20-1; j_call: TRBJ1-2; cdr3_length: 14; cdr3_nt: TGCAGTGCTAGAGGCGTCAGGGCGGTGGAGGGCTACACCTTC; cdr3_aa: CSARGVRAVEGYTF
d_call: TRBD1; clone_size: -; v_call: TRBV5-1; j_call: TRBJ2-7; cdr3_length: 15; cdr3_nt: TGCGCCAGCAGCTTGGGGGCCGACAGGGGCTACGAGCAGTACTTC; cdr3_aa: CASSLGADRGYEQYF
d_call: -; clone_size: -; v_call: TRBV20-1; j_call: TRBJ1-4; cdr3_length: 14; cdr3_nt: TGCAGTGCTGTCGACAGGACAACTAATGAAAAACTGTTTTTT; cdr3_aa: CSAVDRTTNEKLFF
d_call: -; clone_size: -; v_call: TRBV2; j_call: TRBJ1-2; cdr3_length: 12; cdr3_nt: TGTGCCAGCAGTGATTACCGAGAAGGCTACACCTTC; cdr3_aa: CASSDYREGYTF
d_call: -; clone_size: -; v_call: TRBV19; j_call: TRBJ1-1; cdr3_length: 12; cdr3_nt: TGTGCCAGTAGGGGGAGTGCATCTGAAGCTTTCTTT; cdr3_aa: CASRGSASEAFF